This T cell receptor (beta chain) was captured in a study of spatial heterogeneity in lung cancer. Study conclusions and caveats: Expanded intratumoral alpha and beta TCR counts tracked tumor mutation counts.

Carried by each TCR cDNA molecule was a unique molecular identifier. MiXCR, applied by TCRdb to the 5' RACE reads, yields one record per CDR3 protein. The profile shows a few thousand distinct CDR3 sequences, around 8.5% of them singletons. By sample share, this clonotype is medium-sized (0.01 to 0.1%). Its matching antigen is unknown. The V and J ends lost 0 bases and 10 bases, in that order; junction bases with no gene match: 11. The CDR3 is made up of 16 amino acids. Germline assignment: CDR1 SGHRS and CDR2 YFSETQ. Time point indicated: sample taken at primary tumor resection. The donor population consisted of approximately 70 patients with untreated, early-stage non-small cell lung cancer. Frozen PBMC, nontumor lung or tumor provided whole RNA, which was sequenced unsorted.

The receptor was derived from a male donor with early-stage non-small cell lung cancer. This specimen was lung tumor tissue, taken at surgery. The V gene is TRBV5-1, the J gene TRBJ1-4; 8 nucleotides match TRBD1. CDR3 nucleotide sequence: TGCGCCAGCAGCTTGGTCGGACAGGGTCAGAAAGGAAAACTGTTTTTT. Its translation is CASSLVGQGQKGKLFF.